The clone carrying this TCR beta chain has just a few counts. Its antigen is unknown. The data originate from a study of blood T cells in healthy people across ages. Across the study: With template switching, about one barcoded beta molecule was captured per two T cells.

The study, taken as a whole, reports: Using unsorted PBMCs precluded a conclusive naive versus antigen-experienced comparison.

PCR was performed a second time for about 7 to 12 cycles using a sample-barcoded 5' primer and a J-beta primer mix. Every cDNA molecule carried a tag from a template-switch adaptor bearing 12 random nucleotides. TCRdb used MiXCR to reprocess the 5' RACE reads, holding one entry per CDR3 protein. The sample holds 270,000 or so distinct CDR3 sequences, roughly 29% seen once. Individuals who donated were healthy Caucasians from Russia aged about 6 to 100. With 8 bases removed from V and 2 bases from J, the gap between germline ends came to 19 bases. The CDR3 is 15 amino acids. Germline loops: CDR1 MNHEY, CDR2 SMNVEV (reference sequence).

This chain connects TRBV27 to TRBJ2-7; weak D call: TRBD2 (6 bases). Sample: blood. The sequence derives from a woman between 65 and 79 years old in good health. The CDR3 protein is CASHPFGGLTYEQYF. DNA for the CDR3: TGTGCCAGCCACCCCTTCGGGGGTCTAACCTACGAGCAGTACTTC.